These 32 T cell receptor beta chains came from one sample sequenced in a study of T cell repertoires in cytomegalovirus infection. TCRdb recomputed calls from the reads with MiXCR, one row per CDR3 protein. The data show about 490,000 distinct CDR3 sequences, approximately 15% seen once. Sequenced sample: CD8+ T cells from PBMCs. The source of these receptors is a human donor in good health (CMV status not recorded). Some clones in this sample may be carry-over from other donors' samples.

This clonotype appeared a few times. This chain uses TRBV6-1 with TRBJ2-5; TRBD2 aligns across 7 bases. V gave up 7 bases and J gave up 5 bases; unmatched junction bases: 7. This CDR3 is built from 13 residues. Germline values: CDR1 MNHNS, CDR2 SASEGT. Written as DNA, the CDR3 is TGTGCCAGCATTGGCTGGGGGGGGGAGACCCAGTACTTC. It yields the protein CASIGWGGETQYF.

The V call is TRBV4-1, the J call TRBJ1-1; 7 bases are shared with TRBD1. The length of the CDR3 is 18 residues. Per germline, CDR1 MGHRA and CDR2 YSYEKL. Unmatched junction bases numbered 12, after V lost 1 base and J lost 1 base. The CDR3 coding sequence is TGCGCCAGCAGCCAAGCCTCCGGGACAGTTAAGTGGAACACTGAAGCTTTCTTT. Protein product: CASSQASGTVKWNTEAFF.

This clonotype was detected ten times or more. The CDR3 sequence is CASSYIAGGSNEQFF. Here the CDR3 DNA reads TGTGCCAGCAGTTACATAGCGGGAGGATCTAATGAGCAGTTCTTC. This rearrangement joins TRBV6-5 to TRBJ2-1, with 10 nucleotides matching TRBD2. The CDR3 runs to 15 residues. Germline V gene sequence: CDR1 MNHEY, CDR2 SVGAGI. Trimming cost V 2 bases and J 7 bases; bases outside gene matches: 5.

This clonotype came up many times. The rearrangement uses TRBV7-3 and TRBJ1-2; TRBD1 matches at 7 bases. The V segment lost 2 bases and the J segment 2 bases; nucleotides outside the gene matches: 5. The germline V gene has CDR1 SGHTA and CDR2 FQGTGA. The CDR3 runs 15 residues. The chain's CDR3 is CASSLEGQKNYGYTF. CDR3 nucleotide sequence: TGTGCCAGCAGCTTAGAGGGACAGAAAAACTATGGCTACACCTTC.

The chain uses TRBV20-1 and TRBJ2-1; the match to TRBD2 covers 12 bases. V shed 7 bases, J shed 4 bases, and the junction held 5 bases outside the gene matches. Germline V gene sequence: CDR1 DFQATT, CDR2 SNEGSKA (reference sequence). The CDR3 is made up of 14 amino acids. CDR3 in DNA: TGCAGTGGGATGGGACTAGCGGGTTACAATGAGCAGTTCTTC. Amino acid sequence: CSGMGLAGYNEQFF.

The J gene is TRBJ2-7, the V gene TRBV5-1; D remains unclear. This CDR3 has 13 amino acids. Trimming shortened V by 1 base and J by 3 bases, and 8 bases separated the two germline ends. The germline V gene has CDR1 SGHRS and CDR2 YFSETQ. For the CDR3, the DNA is TGCGCCAGCAGCTTGTCAAACTACTACGAGCAGTACTTC. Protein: CASSLSNYYEQYF.

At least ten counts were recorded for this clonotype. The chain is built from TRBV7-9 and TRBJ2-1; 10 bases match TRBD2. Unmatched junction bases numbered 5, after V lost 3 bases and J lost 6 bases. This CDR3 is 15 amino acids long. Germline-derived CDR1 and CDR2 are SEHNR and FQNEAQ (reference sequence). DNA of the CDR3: TGTGCCAGCAGCTTCACGGCTAGCGGGAGCAATGAGCAGTTCTTC. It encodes CASSFTASGSNEQFF.

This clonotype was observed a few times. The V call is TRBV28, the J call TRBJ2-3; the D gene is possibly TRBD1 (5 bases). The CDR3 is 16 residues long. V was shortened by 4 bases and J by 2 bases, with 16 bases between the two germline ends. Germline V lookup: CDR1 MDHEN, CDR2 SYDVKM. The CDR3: CASSWGPHHSTDTQYF. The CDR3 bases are TGTGCCAGCAGTTGGGGCCCTCACCACTCCACAGATACGCAGTATTTT.

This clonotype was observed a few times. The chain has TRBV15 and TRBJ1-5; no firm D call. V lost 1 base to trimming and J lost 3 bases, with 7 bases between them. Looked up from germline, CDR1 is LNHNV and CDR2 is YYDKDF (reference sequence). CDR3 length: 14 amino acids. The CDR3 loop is CATSRGVFNQPQHF. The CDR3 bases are TGTGCCACCAGCAGAGGGGTCTTCAATCAGCCCCAGCATTTT.

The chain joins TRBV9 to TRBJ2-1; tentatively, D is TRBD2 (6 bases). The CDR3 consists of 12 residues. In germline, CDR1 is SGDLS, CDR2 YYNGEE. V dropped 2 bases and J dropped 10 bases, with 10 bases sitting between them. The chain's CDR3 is CASSVGGREQFF. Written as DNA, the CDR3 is TGTGCCAGCAGCGTCGGGGGTCGGGAGCAGTTCTTC.

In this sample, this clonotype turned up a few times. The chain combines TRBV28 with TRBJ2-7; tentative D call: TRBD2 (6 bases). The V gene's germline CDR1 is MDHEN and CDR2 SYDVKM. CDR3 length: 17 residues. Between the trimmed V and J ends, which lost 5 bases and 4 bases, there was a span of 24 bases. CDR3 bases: TGTGCCAGCAGTGGAAACATCCTAACGGGAGCGCCTTACGAGCAGTACTTC. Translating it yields CASSGNILTGAPYEQYF.

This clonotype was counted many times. The CDR3 loop reads CASSLELAGSSYNEQFF. The CDR3 DNA follows: TGTGCCAGCAGCTTAGAATTAGCGGGGTCCTCCTACAATGAGCAGTTCTTC. The J gene is TRBJ2-1, the V gene TRBV7-8, with 8 bases fitting TRBD2. This CDR3 comprises 17 residues. Germline trimming cut 1 base from V and 0 bases from J; bases unmatched to any gene: 5. Germline V CDR1 and CDR2: SGHVS, FQNEAQ.

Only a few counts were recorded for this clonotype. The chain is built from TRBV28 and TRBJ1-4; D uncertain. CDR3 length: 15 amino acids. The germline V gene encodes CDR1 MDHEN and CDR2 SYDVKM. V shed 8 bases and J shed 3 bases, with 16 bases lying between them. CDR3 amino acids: CASGDDGLSNEKLFF. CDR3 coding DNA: TGTGCCAGCGGCGACGACGGATTATCTAATGAAAAACTGTTTTTT.

DNA of the CDR3: TGTGCCAGCAGTTACTCGAGTGGGGCCGGCGGAGAGACCCAGTACTTC. This sequence encodes CASSYSSGAGGETQYF. The chain combines TRBV6-5 with TRBJ2-5; a possible D gene is TRBD1 (5 bases). The CDR3 is 16 residues long. Germline values: CDR1 MNHEY, CDR2 SVGAGI. V lost 0 bases and J lost 4, with 15 bases in between.

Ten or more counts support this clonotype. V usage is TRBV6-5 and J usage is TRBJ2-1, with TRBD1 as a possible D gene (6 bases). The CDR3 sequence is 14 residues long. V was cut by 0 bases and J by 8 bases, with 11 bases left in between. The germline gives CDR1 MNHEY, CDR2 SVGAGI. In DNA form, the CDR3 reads TGTGCCAGCAGTTACTCGGAAACAGGGTATGAGCAGTTCTTC. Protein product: CASSYSETGYEQFF.

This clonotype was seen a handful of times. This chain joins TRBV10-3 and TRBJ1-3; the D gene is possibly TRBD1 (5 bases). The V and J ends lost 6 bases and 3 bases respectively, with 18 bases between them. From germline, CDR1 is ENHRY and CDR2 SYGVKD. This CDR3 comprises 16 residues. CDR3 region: CAISYPGGTIGNTIYF. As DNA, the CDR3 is TGTGCCATCAGCTACCCCGGGGGAACAATTGGAAACACCATATATTTT.

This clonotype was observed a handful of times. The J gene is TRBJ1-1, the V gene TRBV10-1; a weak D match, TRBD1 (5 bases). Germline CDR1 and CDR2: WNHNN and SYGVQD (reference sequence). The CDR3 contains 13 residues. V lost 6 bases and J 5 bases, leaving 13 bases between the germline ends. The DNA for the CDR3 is TGCGCCAGCAGGCAGGGTAAGGGGACTGAAGCTTTCTTT. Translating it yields CASRQGKGTEAFF.

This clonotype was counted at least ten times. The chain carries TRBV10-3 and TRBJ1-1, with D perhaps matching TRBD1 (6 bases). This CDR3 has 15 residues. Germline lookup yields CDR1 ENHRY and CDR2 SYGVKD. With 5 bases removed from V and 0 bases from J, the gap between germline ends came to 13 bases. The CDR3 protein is CAISNPGQLNTEAFF. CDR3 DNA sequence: TGTGCCATCAGTAACCCGGGACAACTGAACACTGAAGCTTTCTTT.

CDR3 loop: CASSHLPSDRHEKLFF. CDR3 sequence (DNA): TGCGCCAGCAGCCACCTGCCATCGGACAGGCATGAAAAACTGTTTTTT. The V and J genes are TRBV4-1 and TRBJ1-4; 7 nucleotides align to TRBD1. The CDR3 spans 16 residues. The V segment lost 3 bases and the J segment 6 bases; nucleotides outside the gene matches: 10. Germline V lookup: CDR1 MGHRA, CDR2 YSYEKL.

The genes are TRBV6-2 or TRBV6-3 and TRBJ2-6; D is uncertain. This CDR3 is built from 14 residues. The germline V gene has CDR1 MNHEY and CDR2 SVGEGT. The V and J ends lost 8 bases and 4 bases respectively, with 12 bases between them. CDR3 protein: CASSASAGANVLTF. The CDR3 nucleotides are TGTGCCAGCTCAGCTTCGGCAGGGGCCAACGTCCTGACTTTC.

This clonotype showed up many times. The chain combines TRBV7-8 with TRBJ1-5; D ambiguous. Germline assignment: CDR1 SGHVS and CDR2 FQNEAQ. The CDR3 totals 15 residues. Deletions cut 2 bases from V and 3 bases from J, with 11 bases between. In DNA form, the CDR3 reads TGTGCCAGCAGCTTATTTCCCTCGGCCAATCAGCCCCAGCATTTT. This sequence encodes CASSLFPSANQPQHF.

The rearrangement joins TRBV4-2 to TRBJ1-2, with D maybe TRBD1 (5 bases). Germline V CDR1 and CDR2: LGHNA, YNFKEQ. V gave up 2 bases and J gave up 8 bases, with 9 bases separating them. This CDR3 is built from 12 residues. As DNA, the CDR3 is TGTGCCAGCAGCCAAACAACAGGAGGCTACACCTTC. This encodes CASSQTTGGYTF.

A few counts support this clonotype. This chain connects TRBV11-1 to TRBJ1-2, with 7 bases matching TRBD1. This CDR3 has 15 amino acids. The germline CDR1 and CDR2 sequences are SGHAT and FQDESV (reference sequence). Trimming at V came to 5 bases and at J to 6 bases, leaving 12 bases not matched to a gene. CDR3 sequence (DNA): TGTGCCAGCAGCCCCGGGACAGCATCGAGGGATGGCTACACCTTC. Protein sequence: CASSPGTASRDGYTF.

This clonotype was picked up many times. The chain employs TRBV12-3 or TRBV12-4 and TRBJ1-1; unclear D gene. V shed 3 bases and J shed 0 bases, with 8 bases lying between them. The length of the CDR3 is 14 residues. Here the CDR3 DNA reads TGTGCCAGCAGTTTCAGTAGCCTGAACACTGAAGCTTTCTTT. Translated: CASSFSSLNTEAFF.

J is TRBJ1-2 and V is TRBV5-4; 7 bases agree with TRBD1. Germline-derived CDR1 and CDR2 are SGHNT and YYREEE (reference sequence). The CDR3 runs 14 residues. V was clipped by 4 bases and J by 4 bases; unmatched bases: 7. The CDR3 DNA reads TGTGCCAGCAGCCGAGAGACAGGGTTCTATGGCTACACCTTC. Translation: CASSRETGFYGYTF.

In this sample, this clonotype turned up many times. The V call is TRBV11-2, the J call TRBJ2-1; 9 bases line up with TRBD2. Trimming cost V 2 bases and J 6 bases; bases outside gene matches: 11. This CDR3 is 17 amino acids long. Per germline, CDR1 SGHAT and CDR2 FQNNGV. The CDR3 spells CASSLIVSSGTLNEQFF. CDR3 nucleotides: TGTGCCAGCAGCTTAATAGTGTCTAGCGGGACCCTCAATGAGCAGTTCTTC.

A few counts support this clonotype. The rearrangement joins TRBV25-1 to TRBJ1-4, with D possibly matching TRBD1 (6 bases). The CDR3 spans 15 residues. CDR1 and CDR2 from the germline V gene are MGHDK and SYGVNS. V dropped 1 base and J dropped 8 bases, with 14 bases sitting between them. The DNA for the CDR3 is TGTGCCAGCAGTGAATTCCACCTCCAGGGGGAAAAACTGTTTTTT. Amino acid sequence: CASSEFHLQGEKLFF. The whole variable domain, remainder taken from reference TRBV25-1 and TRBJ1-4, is EADIYQTPRYLVIGTGKKITLECSQTMGHDKMYWYQQDPGMELHLIHYSYGVNSTEKGDLSSESTVSRIRTEHFPLTLESARPSHTSQYLCASSEFHLQGEKLFFGSGTQLSVL.

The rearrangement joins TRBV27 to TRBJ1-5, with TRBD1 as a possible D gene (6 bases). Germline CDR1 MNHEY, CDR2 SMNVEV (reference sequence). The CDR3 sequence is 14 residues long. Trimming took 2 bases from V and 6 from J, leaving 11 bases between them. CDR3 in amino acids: CASSLRGVGQPQHF. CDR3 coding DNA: TGTGCCAGCAGTTTAAGGGGGGTAGGTCAGCCCCAGCATTTT.

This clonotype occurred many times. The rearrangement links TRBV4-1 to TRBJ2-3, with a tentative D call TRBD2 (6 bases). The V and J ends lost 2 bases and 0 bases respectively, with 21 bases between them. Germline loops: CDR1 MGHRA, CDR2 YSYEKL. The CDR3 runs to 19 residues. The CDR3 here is CASSQQPAGRAGSTDTQYF. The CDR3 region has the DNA TGCGCCAGCAGCCAACAACCGGCGGGACGCGCGGGAAGCACAGATACGCAGTATTTT.

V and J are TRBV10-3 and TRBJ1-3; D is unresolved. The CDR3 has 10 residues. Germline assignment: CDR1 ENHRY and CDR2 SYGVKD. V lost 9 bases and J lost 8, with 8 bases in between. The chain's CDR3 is CAIVTDTIYF. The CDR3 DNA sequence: TGTGCCATAGTTACGGACACCATATATTTT.

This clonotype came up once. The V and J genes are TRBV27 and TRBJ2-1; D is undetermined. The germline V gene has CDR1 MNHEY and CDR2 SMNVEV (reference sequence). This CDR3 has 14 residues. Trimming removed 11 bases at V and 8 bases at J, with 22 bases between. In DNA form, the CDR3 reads TGTGCCTCCTCAATGAGCGTGTTGGCCGATGAGCAGTTCTTC. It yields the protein CASSMSVLADEQFF.

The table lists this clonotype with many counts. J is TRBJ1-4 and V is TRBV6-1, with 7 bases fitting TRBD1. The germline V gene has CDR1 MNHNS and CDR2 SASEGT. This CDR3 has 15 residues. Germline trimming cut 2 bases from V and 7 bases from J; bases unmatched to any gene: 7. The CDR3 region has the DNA TGTGCCAGCAGTGAACCGACAGGGACGGGTGAAAAACTGTTTTTT. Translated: CASSEPTGTGEKLFF.